Listed below are T cell receptor beta chains from one sample, sequenced in a study of CD8+ T cells in alopecia areata. Clones were read by immunoSEQ multiplex PCR, and TCRdb kept only the in-frame ones, dropping some. The sample lists 110,000 to 150,000 clones, nearly 55% occurring once. This material consisted of CD8+ T cells sorted from blood, taken at week 4, from a patient treated with tofacitinib. These receptors all come from a human donor with alopecia areata. Each CDR3 is given with its conserved first and last residue. D genes are given only for firm matches. Only part of the rows carry a size: once, few, many, or a class if the clone is expanded.

abundance	d_gene	v_gene	j_gene	CDR3aa	CDR3nt
few	TRBD2	TRBV9	TRBJ2-3	CASSVGSGELDTQYF	TGTGCCAGCAGCGTCGGTAGCGGGGAGCTAGATACGCAGTATTTT
NA	TRBD1	TRBV27	TRBJ1-1	CASSSGGNTEAFF	TGTGCCAGCAGTTCAGGGGGGAACACTGAAGCTTTCTTT
few	NA	TRBV29-1	TRBJ1-2	CSVAGRLYGYTF	TGCAGCGTTGCGGGACGGCTCTATGGCTACACCTTC
few	NA	TRBV20-1	TRBJ2-5	CSVGTEWTQYF	TGCAGTGTAGGGACGGAATGGACCCAGTACTTC
NA	TRBD1	TRBV9	TRBJ2-7	CASSDGDRGSYEQYF	TGTGCCAGCAGCGACGGGGACAGGGGGTCCTACGAGCAGTACTTC
few	NA	TRBV6-6	TRBJ2-7	CASISGTPTYEQYF	TGTGCCAGCATCTCCGGGACACCCACCTACGAGCAGTACTTC
NA	NA	TRBV29-1	TRBJ2-1	CSVDTVYNEQFF	TGCAGCGTTGATACTGTGTACAATGAGCAGTTCTTC
few	NA	TRBV6-5	TRBJ2-7	CASRTVSYEQYF	TGTGCCAGCAGGACGGTATCCTACGAGCAGTACTTC
few	NA	TRBV19	TRBJ1-5	CPKQPQHF	TGCCCAAAGCAGCCCCAGCATTTT
NA	TRBD1	TRBV29-1	TRBJ2-7	CSVEDREAGYEQYF	TGCAGCGTGGAGGACAGGGAAGCGGGCTACGAGCAGTACTTC
NA	NA	TRBV30	TRBJ1-2	CAWRPPRGRANYGYTF	TGTGCCTGGAGGCCGCCCAGGGGAAGAGCTAACTATGGCTACACCTTC
few	NA	TRBV7-9	TRBJ1-1	CASSPMRERRNTEAFF	TGTGCCAGCAGCCCCATGCGGGAGCGTAGGAACACTGAAGCTTTCTTT
few	NA	TRBV29-1	TRBJ2-3	CSAMLRDPSTDTQYF	TGCAGCGCGATGCTCCGGGATCCTAGCACAGATACGCAGTATTTT
once	TRBD1	TRBV7-9	TRBJ2-3	CASNRQGPTDTQYF	TGTGCCAGCAACAGACAGGGGCCGACAGATACGCAGTATTTT
medium-sized	NA	TRBV6-5	TRBJ2-7	CASSYATGRYEQYF	TGTGCCAGCAGTTACGCGACAGGCCGTTACGAGCAGTACTTC
NA	NA	TRBV27	TRBJ1-1	CASSLSEGVTEAFF	TGTGCCAGCAGTTTATCGGAAGGGGTTACTGAAGCTTTCTTT
NA	NA	TRBV5-6	TRBJ2-1	CASSLGGDEQFF	TGTGCCAGCAGCTTGGGGGGAGATGAGCAGTTCTTC
NA	TRBD1	TRBV4-1	TRBJ1-4	CASSARQGASEKLFF	TGCGCCAGCAGCGCCCGACAGGGGGCTTCTGAAAAACTGTTTTTT
NA	NA	TRBV30	TRBJ1-2	CAWRSGQPFYGYTF	TGTGCCTGGAGATCAGGACAGCCATTCTATGGCTACACCTTC
NA	NA	TRBV6-1	TRBJ1-1	CASSARTGLNTEAFF	TGTGCCAGCAGCGCTCGAACAGGGCTGAACACTGAAGCTTTCTTT
few	NA	TRBV27	TRBJ1-1	CASSPTQGGNTEAFF	TGTGCCAGCAGTCCGACACAGGGAGGAAACACTGAAGCTTTCTTT
NA	NA	TRBV5-1	TRBJ1-2	CASSPGWDGQVFDYGYTF	TGCGCCAGCAGCCCAGGCTGGGACGGCCAGGTATTTGACTATGGCTACACCTTC
few	TRBD1	TRBV7-9	TRBJ1-1	CASSSSRDRGLENTEAFF	TGTGCCAGCAGCTCATCCCGGGACAGGGGGCTCGAGAACACTGAAGCTTTCTTT
NA	NA	TRBV13	TRBJ2-2	CASELAVNTGELFF	TGTGCCAGTGAACTCGCCGTAAACACCGGGGAGCTGTTTTTT
NA	TRBD1	TRBV5-6	TRBJ2-1	CASSLRRQGRFNEQFF	TGTGCCAGCAGCTTGAGGAGACAGGGGAGGTTCAATGAGCAGTTCTTC
NA	NA	TRBV27	TRBJ2-1	CASSFLGSYNEQFF	TGTGCCAGCAGTTTTCTCGGATCCTACAATGAGCAGTTCTTC
few	NA	TRBV6-1	TRBJ2-6	CASSGISGANVLTF	TGTGCCAGCAGTGGCATCTCTGGGGCCAACGTCCTGACTTTC
NA	TRBD1	TRBV15	TRBJ1-3	CATRQGADGNTIYF	TGTGCCACCAGACAGGGGGCGGACGGAAACACCATATATTTT
NA	NA	TRBV5-1	TRBJ2-7	CASSLRGGPYEQYF	TGCGCCAGCAGCTTGCGTGGGGGCCCCTACGAGCAGTACTTC
NA	NA	TRBV20-1	TRBJ2-7	CSARAGILQYF	TGCAGTGCTAGAGCCGGGATCCTGCAGTACTTC
NA	NA	TRBV13	TRBJ1-6	CASTRFGVSLHF	TGTGCCAGCACTCGATTCGGTGTGTCCCTCCACTTT
once	NA	TRBV13	TRBJ2-3	CASSSTDTQYF	TGTGCCAGCAGCTCAACAGATACGCAGTATTTT
NA	NA	TRBV12-5	TRBJ2-5	CASGLGIQETQYF	TGTGCTAGTGGTTTGGGCATCCAAGAGACCCAGTACTTC
NA	TRBD2	TRBV15	TRBJ2-7	CATSPRGTSSSYEQYF	TGTGCCACCAGCCCCCGCGGGACTAGTAGTTCCTACGAGCAGTACTTC
NA	NA	TRBV5-6	TRBJ2-7	CASGRGYEQYF	TGTGCCAGCGGAAGGGGCTACGAGCAGTACTTC
NA	NA	TRBV30	TRBJ1-1	CAWSVPSNTEAFF	TGTGCCTGGAGTGTACCAAGTAACACTGAAGCTTTCTTT
few	TRBD2	TRBV29-1	TRBJ2-2	CSVEELADNTGELFF	TGCAGCGTCGAAGAACTAGCGGACAACACCGGGGAGCTGTTTTTT
NA	NA	TRBV19	TRBJ2-1	CASRHVDNEQFF	TGTGCCAGTAGGCACGTAGACAATGAGCAGTTCTTC
NA	NA	TRBV15	TRBJ1-5	CATQDGFRNQPQHF	TGTGCCACCCAGGACGGATTTAGGAATCAGCCCCAGCATTTT
NA	NA	TRBV29-1	TRBJ1-1	CSVLPDSATEAFF	TGCAGCGTCCTCCCCGACTCGGCGACTGAAGCTTTCTTT
NA	NA	TRBV27	TRBJ1-1	CASSPLDSTEAFF	TGTGCCAGCAGTCCCCTGGACAGCACTGAAGCTTTCTTT
once	NA	TRBV29-1	TRBJ2-7	CSAEVGGSYEQYF	TGCAGCGCCGAAGTCGGGGGCTCCTACGAGCAGTACTTC
few	NA	TRBV2	TRBJ1-2	CASIGGRERGYTF	TGTGCCAGCATTGGGGGCCGGGAAAGGGGCTACACCTTC
NA	NA	TRBV27	TRBJ1-4	CASSLWSGVNEKLFF	TGTGCCAGCAGTTTATGGAGTGGGGTAAATGAAAAACTGTTTTTT
few	TRBD2	TRBV9	TRBJ2-1	CASASGGYNEQFF	TGTGCCAGCGCTAGCGGGGGGTACAATGAGCAGTTCTTC
NA	TRBD1	TRBV29-1	TRBJ1-3	CSARTGGPGNTIYF	TGCAGCGCAAGGACAGGGGGACCTGGAAACACCATATATTTT
few	NA	TRBV29-1	TRBJ2-7	CSALDGESYEQYF	TGCAGCGCCTTGGACGGAGAATCCTACGAGCAGTACTTC
NA	TRBD1	TRBV10-3	TRBJ1-2	CAINRGENYGYTF	TGTGCCATCAACAGGGGGGAAAACTATGGCTACACCTTC
once	NA	TRBV5-6	TRBJ1-1	CASSEQGNTEAFF	TGTGCCAGCAGTGAACAGGGAAACACTGAAGCTTTCTTT
once	NA	TRBV6-5	TRBJ1-2	CASSYSVDYGYTF	TGTGCCAGCAGTTACTCGGTGGACTATGGCTACACCTTC
NA	TRBD1	TRBV2	TRBJ1-1	CASSAGTESPTEAFF	TGTGCCAGCTCTGCCGGGACAGAATCTCCCACTGAAGCTTTCTTT
once	NA	TRBV9	TRBJ1-1	CASSVDPDMTGEAFF	TGTGCCAGCAGCGTAGATCCAGATATGACCGGGGAAGCTTTCTTT
once	TRBD2	TRBV4-1	TRBJ2-2	CASSQGGTSSGELFF	TGCGCCAGCAGCCAAGGGGGGACTAGCAGCGGGGAGCTGTTTTTT